Reported below is one T cell receptor beta chain. Its cognate antigen is unknown. The ends were cut back, 5 bases at V and 8 bases at J, with 18 bases in the middle. The CDR3 has 14 residues. In germline, CDR1 is LNHNV, CDR2 YYDKDF (reference sequence). TCRdb re-analysed the 5' RACE reads in MiXCR, keeping a single row per CDR3 protein. The table shows some 150,000 distinct CDR3 sequences, with approximately 44% occurring only once. These data are taken from a study of CD8 T cells in ankylosing spondylitis. Study-level points and caveats: Peripheral blood samples showed relatively rare disease-linked clones, and these clones were CD8+.

The chain combines TRBV15 with TRBJ1-1; D gene uncertain. The TCR originated in a male donor with ankylosing spondylitis. The sample consisted of synovial fluid, either unsorted or a sorted T cell fraction (not recorded which). Here the CDR3 DNA reads TGTGCCACCAGCGGCAACTTCGAGGAGGCCGAAGCTTTCTTT. This translates into CATSGNFEEAEAFF. Filled out from reference TRBV15 and TRBJ1-1, the complete variable domain reads DAMVIQNPRYQVTQFGKPVTLSCSQTLNHNVMYWYQQKSSQAPKLLFHYYDKDFNNEADTPDNFQSRRPNTSFCFLDIRSPGLGDTAMYLCATSGNFEEAEAFFGQGTRLTVV.